The sequence of this T cell receptor (beta chain) was determined in a study of blood T cells in healthy people across ages. General study findings and limits: The study found more naive CD4+ cells and higher diversity in long-lived than aged donors. Age advanced and TCR beta diversity per million T cells fell, roughly linearly. The CMV status of each donor remained undetermined, and this could have confounded shifts in expanded clonotypes.

After removal of 3 bases from V and 7 bases from J, the junction contained 8 bases not matched to a gene. The CDR3 covers 16 residues. Germline V gene sequence: CDR1 KGHDR, CDR2 SFDVKD. The sample holds one count of this clonotype. As yet, its antigen is unknown. Next came a second PCR, run for about 6 to 12 cycles, which used a sample-barcoded 5' primer along with a J-beta primer mix. Researchers report that each sample yielded at least 2.5 million CDR3-containing paired-end reads. Each CDR3 protein is one row after TCRdb ran MiXCR on the 5' RACE reads. The sample lists about 1.5 million distinct CDR3 sequences, about 42% occurring once.

This receptor was obtained from a woman aged 18-35 years in good health. V is TRBV24-1 and J is TRBJ2-1, with 10 bases fitting TRBD2. Sequencing was done on a sample of blood. CDR3 amino acids: CATSDSPGLAQNEQFF. The DNA for the CDR3 is TGTGCCACCAGTGATAGCCCGGGACTAGCGCAAAATGAGCAGTTCTTC.